This TCR beta chain was sequenced in a study of blood T cell repertoires in COVID-19. Germline values: CDR1 LNHDA, CDR2 SQIVND (reference sequence). The CDR3 length is 13 residues. V lost 5 bases and J lost 6, with 10 bases in between. This table comes from immunoSEQ multiplex PCR, and its TCRdb copy is limited to in-frame clones, with some not included. The sample carries almost 200,000 clones, approximately 88% recorded once. The receptor comes from a woman aged 18-30 years who had recovered from COVID-19. The chain is built from TRBV19 and TRBJ2-2; D remains unclear. The specimen was PBMCs or T cells enriched from blood (not recorded which). CDR3 sequence reads: CASSPRLPGELFF. The DNA of the CDR3 is TGTGCCAGTAGTCCTCGTCTCCCCGGGGAGCTGTTTTTT.